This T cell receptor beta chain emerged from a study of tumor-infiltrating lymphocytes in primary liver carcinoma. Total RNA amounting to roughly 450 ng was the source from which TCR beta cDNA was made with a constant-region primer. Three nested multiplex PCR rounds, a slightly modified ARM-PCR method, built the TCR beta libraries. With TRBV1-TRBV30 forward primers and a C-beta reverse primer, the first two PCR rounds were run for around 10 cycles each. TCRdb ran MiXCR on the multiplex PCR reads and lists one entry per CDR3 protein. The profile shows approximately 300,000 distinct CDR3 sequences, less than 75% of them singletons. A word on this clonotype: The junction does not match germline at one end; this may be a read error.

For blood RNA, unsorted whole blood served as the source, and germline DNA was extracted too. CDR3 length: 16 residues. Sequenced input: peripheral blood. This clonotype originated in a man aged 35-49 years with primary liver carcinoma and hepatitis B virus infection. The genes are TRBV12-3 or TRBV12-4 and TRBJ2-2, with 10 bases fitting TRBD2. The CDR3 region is CVSSLGSGRNTGELFF. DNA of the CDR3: TGTGTCAGCAGTTTAGGTAGCGGGAGGAACACCGGGGAACTGTTTTTT.